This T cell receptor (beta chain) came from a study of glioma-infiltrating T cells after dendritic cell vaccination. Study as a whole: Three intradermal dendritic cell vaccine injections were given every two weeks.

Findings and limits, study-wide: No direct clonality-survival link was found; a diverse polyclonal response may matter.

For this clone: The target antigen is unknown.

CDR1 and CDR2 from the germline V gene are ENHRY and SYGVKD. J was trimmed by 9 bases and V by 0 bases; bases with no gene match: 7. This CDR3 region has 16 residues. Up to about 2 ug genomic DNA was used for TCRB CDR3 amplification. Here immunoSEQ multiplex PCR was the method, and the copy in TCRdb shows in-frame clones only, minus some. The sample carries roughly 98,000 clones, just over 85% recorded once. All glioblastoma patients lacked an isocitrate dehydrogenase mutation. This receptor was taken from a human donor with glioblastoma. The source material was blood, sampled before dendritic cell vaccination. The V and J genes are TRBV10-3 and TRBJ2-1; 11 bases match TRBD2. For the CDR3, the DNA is TGTGCCATCAGTGAGTCGATAGCGGGAGGGTCAGGTGAGCAGTTCTTC. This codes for CAISESIAGGSGEQFF.